The rows below give T cell receptor beta chains drawn from one sample of a study of cytomegalovirus exposure and HLA in healthy donors. Repertoires were generated with immunoSEQ multiplex PCR, while TCRdb's copy carries only in-frame clones and drops some. Among about 160,000 clones listed, around four fifths were seen once. Specimen: PBMCs. Receptors originate from a girl aged 2 to 10 in good health and CMV-seropositive. Both conserved end residues are trimmed from each CDR3. The D gene is left open where the match is weak. Clone size is given for some rows only: seen once, a few or many times, or a class if the clone is expanded.

size: -; J: TRBJ1-2; V: TRBV13; D: TRBD1; CDR3: ASSLGDRDYGYT
size: -; J: TRBJ1-1; V: TRBV30; D: -; CDR3: AWVLINTEAF
size: -; J: TRBJ2-7; V: TRBV27; D: TRBD1; CDR3: ASSHQGVYEQY
size: -; J: TRBJ2-7; V: TRBV29-1; D: -; CDR3: SVSLTTAYEQY
size: -; J: TRBJ2-1; V: TRBV6-5; D: -; CDR3: ASSDGGGWGEQF
size: -; J: TRBJ1-1; V: TRBV7-8; D: -; CDR3: ASNKRGEGTEAF
size: once; J: TRBJ2-1; V: TRBV4-1; D: -; CDR3: ASSQAGVRGLDNEQF
size: -; J: TRBJ2-7; V: TRBV4-2; D: -; CDR3: ASSQEAGSSSYEQY
size: -; J: TRBJ2-3; V: TRBV4-1; D: TRBD1; CDR3: ASSQVPGQGTSDTQY
size: once; J: TRBJ2-7; V: TRBV10-3; D: -; CDR3: AVRRPHYEQY
size: -; J: TRBJ2-3; V: TRBV30; D: -; CDR3: AWSDRALGRDTQY
size: -; J: TRBJ1-2; V: TRBV6-5; D: -; CDR3: ASGGSYGYT
size: few; J: TRBJ1-5; V: TRBV2; D: TRBD1; CDR3: ASSKSGTAVGNQPQH
size: -; J: TRBJ2-7; V: TRBV28; D: TRBD2; CDR3: ASSGNWGTSAPYEQY
size: -; J: TRBJ2-4; V: TRBV15; D: -; CDR3: ATSRGEGVAKNIQY
size: -; J: TRBJ2-5; V: TRBV5-1; D: TRBD1; CDR3: ASSPGGTETRY
size: few; J: TRBJ2-7; V: TRBV11-2; D: -; CDR3: ASSLVSGIDEQY
size: -; J: TRBJ1-1; V: TRBV27; D: -; CDR3: ASSSHMNTEAF
size: -; J: TRBJ1-2; V: TRBV27; D: TRBD1; CDR3: ASSSWTGNYGYT
size: -; J: TRBJ1-1; V: TRBV9; D: -; CDR3: ASSVAGAGTEAF
size: -; J: TRBJ2-7; V: TRBV18; D: TRBD2; CDR3: ASSLRTSGSIEQY
size: once; J: TRBJ1-5; V: TRBV10-2; D: -; CDR3: ASSMYSGSYQPQH
size: -; J: TRBJ1-1; V: TRBV7-3; D: -; CDR3: ASSLDLVGLTEAF
size: -; J: TRBJ1-1; V: TRBV30; D: -; CDR3: AWDRLKNTEAF
size: -; J: TRBJ1-5; V: TRBV28; D: -; CDR3: ASSHNQPQH
size: -; J: TRBJ2-7; V: TRBV4-1; D: -; CDR3: ASSHRGSSYEQY
size: once; J: TRBJ2-5; V: TRBV27; D: -; CDR3: APDSQETQY
size: -; J: TRBJ2-1; V: TRBV7-2; D: -; CDR3: ASSYAAERQF
size: -; J: TRBJ1-2; V: TRBV27; D: -; CDR3: ATSPYGGRHYGYT
size: -; J: TRBJ1-2; V: TRBV28; D: TRBD1; CDR3: ASSLNRGYGYT
size: few; J: TRBJ1-1; V: TRBV1; D: -; CDR3: TSSQVSRSPDSVVNTEAF
size: -; J: TRBJ1-3; V: TRBV6-5; D: -; CDR3: ASRSPGNTIY
size: once; J: TRBJ1-2; V: TRBV27; D: -; CDR3: ASSFHRAGGYT
size: -; J: TRBJ2-1; V: TRBV6-1; D: -; CDR3: ASSESLKLNEQF
size: -; J: TRBJ2-7; V: TRBV19; D: -; CDR3: ASSHLPGDFNEQY
size: once; J: TRBJ2-1; V: TRBV27; D: -; CDR3: ASSFTAPHEQF
size: -; J: TRBJ2-3; V: TRBV4-1; D: TRBD2; CDR3: ASSPRTSGRSTDTQY
size: -; J: TRBJ2-3; V: TRBV6-1; D: TRBD2; CDR3: ASSEGLAGVGDTQY
size: -; J: TRBJ2-2; V: TRBV30; D: -; CDR3: AWSLSSPGELF
size: -; J: TRBJ2-6; V: TRBV4-2; D: TRBD2; CDR3: ASSQSGTESSGANVLT
size: once; J: TRBJ2-7; V: TRBV6-4; D: TRBD2; CDR3: ASSPSGLAGERQY
size: -; J: TRBJ1-1; V: TRBV27; D: -; CDR3: ASSSTWFPEAF
size: -; J: TRBJ1-5; V: TRBV10-3; D: TRBD1; CDR3: AISEEDRGGQPQH
size: few; J: TRBJ1-4; V: TRBV5-1; D: -; CDR3: ASSLVAVTSGEKLF
size: once; J: TRBJ1-3; V: TRBV9; D: TRBD1; CDR3: ASSVRQGGNTIY
size: -; J: TRBJ2-3; V: TRBV5-6; D: -; CDR3: ASSTTGWDTQY
size: -; J: TRBJ2-7; V: TRBV6-5; D: TRBD2; CDR3: ASSSSGRGGTYEQY
size: -; J: TRBJ2-3; V: TRBV29-1; D: TRBD2; CDR3: SVGLAESTDTQY
size: -; J: TRBJ1-4; V: TRBV5-1; D: TRBD1; CDR3: ASSLTGTVDEKLF
size: -; J: TRBJ2-7; V: TRBV29-1; D: -; CDR3: SVLRSGSQY
size: -; J: TRBJ1-5; V: TRBV30; D: TRBD1; CDR3: AWTEGQLNQPQH
size: -; J: TRBJ2-7; V: TRBV5-1; D: TRBD1; CDR3: ASSHPGQGAREQY
size: -; J: TRBJ1-1; V: TRBV15; D: -; CDR3: ATSREWGGDTEAF
size: -; J: TRBJ2-3; V: TRBV30; D: TRBD1; CDR3: AWSEGAGTDTQY
size: -; J: TRBJ2-3; V: TRBV5-1; D: -; CDR3: ASSLREPSTQY